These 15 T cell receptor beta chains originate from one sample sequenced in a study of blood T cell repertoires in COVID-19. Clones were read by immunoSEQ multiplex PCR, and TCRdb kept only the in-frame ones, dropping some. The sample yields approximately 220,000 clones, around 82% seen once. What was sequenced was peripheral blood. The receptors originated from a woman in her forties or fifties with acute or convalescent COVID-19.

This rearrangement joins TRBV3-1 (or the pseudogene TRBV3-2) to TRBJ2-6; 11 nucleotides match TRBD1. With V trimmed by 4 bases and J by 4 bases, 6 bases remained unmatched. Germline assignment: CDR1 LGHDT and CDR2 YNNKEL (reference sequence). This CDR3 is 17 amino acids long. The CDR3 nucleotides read TGTGCCAGCAGCCTGAGGACAGGGGGCGCAGGGGCCAACGTCCTGACTTTC. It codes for CASSLRTGGAGANVLTF.

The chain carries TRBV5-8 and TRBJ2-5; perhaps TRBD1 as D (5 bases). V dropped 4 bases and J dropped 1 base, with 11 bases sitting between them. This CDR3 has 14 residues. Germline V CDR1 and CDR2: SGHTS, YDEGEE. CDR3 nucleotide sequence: TGTGCCAGCAGCGAGCAGGGTTTCCAAGAGACCCAGTACTTC. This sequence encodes CASSEQGFQETQYF.

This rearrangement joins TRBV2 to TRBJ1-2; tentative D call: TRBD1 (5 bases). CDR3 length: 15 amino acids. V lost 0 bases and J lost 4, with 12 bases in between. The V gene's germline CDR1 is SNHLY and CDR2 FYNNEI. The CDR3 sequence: CASSEAPGGVYGYTF. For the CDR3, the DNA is TGTGCCAGCAGTGAAGCCCCTGGAGGGGTCTATGGCTACACCTTC.

The CDR3 protein is CASSVRTGAMNTEAFF. In nucleotides, the CDR3 is TGTGCCAGCAGTGTTCGGACAGGTGCTATGAACACTGAAGCTTTCTTT. The rearrangement links TRBV2 to TRBJ1-1; TRBD1 matches 7 bases. The germline V gene has CDR1 SNHLY and CDR2 FYNNEI. V trimming: 4 bases; J trimming: 0 bases; junction bases outside the gene matches: 8. The CDR3 consists of 16 residues.

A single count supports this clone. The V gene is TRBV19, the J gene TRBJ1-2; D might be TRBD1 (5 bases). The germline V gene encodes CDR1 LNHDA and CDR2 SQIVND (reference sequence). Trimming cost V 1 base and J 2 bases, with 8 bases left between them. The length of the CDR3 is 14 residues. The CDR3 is CASSIGPGNYGYTF. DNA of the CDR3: TGTGCCAGTAGTATAGGGCCAGGGAACTATGGCTACACCTTC.

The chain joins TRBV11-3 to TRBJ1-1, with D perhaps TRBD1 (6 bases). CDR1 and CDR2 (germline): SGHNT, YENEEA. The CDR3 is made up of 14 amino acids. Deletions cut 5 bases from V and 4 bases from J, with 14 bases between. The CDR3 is CASSPRGGSTEAFF. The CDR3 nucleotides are TGTGCCAGCAGCCCGAGGGGGGGTTCCACTGAAGCTTTCTTT.

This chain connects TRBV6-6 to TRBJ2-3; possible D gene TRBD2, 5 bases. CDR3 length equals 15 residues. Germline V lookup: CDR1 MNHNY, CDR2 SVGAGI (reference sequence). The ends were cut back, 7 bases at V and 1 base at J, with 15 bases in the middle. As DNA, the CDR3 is TGTGCCAGCACCTCCGAGGGTAGGGGCACAGATACGCAGTATTTT. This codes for CASTSEGRGTDTQYF.

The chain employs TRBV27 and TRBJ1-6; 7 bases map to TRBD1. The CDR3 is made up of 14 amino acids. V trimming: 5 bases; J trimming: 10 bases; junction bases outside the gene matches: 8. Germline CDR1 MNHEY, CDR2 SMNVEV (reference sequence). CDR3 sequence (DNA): TGTGCCAGCAGTCTCGACAGGGATCAGTCACCCCTCCACTTT. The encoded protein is CASSLDRDQSPLHF.

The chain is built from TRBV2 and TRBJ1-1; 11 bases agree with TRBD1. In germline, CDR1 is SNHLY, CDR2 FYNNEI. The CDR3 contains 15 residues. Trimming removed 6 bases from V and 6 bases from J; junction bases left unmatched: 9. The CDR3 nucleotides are TGTGCCAGCAGCGGGACAGGGGGAGGGTTGTCTGAAGCTTTCTTT. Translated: CASSGTGGGLSEAFF.

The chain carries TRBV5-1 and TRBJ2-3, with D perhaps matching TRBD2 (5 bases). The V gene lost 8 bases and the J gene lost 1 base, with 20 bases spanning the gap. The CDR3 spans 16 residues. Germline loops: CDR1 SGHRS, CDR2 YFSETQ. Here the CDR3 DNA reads TGCGCCAGTTTGGACCAGCGGTTAGGCGGCACAGATACGCAGTATTTT. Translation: CASLDQRLGGTDTQYF.

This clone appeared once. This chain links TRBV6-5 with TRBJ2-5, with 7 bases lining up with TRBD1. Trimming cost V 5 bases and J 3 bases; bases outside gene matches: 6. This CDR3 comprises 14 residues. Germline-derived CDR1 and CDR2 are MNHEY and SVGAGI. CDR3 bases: TGTGCCAGCAGTCGGCAGGGACAGAAAGAGACCCAGTACTTC. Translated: CASSRQGQKETQYF.

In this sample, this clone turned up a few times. CDR3 residues: CASSVTGGRDQPQHF. CDR3 in DNA: TGTGCCAGCAGTGTGACAGGGGGCAGGGATCAGCCCCAGCATTTT. The chain employs TRBV2 and TRBJ1-5, with 10 positions matching TRBD1. This CDR3 is built from 15 residues. Germline CDR1 is SNHLY and CDR2 is FYNNEI. With 4 bases clipped from V and 5 bases from J, the junction kept 5 bases outside the gene matches. Full variable domain (remainder filled in from reference TRBV2 and TRBJ1-5): EPEVTQTPSHQVTQMGQEVILRCVPISNHLYFYWYRQILGQKVEFLVSFYNNEISEKSEIFDDQFSVERPDGSNFTLKIRSTKLEDSAMYFCASSVTGGRDQPQHFGDGTRLSIL.

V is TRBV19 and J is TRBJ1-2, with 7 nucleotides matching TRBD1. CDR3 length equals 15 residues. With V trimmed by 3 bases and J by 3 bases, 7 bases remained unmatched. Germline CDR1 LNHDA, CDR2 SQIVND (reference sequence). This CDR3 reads CASSMGAGGDYGYTF. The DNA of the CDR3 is TGTGCCAGTAGTATGGGGGCAGGGGGAGACTATGGCTACACCTTC.

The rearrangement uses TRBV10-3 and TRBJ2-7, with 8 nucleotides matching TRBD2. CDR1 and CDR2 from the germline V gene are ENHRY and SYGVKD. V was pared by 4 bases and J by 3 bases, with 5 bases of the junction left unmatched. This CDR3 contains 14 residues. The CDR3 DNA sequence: TGTGCCATCAGTGGTAGCGGGGATTTCTACGAGCAGTACTTC. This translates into CAISGSGDFYEQYF.

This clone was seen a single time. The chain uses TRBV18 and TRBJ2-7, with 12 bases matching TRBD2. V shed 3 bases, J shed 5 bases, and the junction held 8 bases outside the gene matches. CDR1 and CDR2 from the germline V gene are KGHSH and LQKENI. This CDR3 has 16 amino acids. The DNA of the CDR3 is TGTGCCAGCTCACCCCTAGCGGGAGGGCCTTCCCACGAGCAGTACTTC. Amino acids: CASSPLAGGPSHEQYF.